The sequence of this T cell receptor beta chain was determined in a study of monozygotic twins with cystic fibrosis. Whole-study results and caveats: In 13 of 16 pairs, V gene usage was closest to the co-twin's. Clonality was generally low (median about 0.0095), higher in the most severe patients.

With respect to this clone: Antigen specificity is unknown.

V lost 5 bases to trimming and J lost 4 bases, with 11 bases between them. Germline lookup yields CDR1 MGHDK and CDR2 SYGVNS. This CDR3 is built from 13 residues. This table comes from immunoSEQ multiplex PCR, and its TCRdb copy is limited to in-frame clones, with some not included. The sample records nearly 25,000 clones, more than 85% being singletons. V usage is TRBV25-1 and J usage is TRBJ1-1; D gene unclear. This clonotype was sampled from a girl aged 2 to 10 with cystic fibrosis. Sequencing was done on a sample of blood. DNA of the CDR3: TGTGCCAGCAGTAACCCTTGGGGCACTGAAGCTTTCTTT. This codes for CASSNPWGTEAFF.